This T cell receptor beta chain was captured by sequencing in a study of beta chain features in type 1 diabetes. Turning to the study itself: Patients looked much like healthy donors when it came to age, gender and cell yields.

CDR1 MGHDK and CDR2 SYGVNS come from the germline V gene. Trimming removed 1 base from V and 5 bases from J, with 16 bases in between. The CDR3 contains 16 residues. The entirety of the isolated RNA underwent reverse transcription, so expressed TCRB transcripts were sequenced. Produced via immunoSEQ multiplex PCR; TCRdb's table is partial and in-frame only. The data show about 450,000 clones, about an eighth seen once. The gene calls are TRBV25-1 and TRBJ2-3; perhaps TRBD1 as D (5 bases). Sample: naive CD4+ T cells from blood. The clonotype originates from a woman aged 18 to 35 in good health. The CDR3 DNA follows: TGTGCCAGCAGTGAATTGGGAAGGGGTATGAGAGATACGCAGTATTTT. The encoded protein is CASSELGRGMRDTQYF.